This is a list of T cell receptor beta chains from one sample in a study of CD8 T cells in ankylosing spondylitis. TCRdb reanalysed the 5' RACE reads using MiXCR and keeps one entry per CDR3 protein. The table shows about 200,000 distinct CDR3 sequences, with about 7.3% occurring only once. What was sequenced was blood, either unsorted or a sorted T cell fraction (not recorded which). The receptors were sampled from a male donor with ankylosing spondylitis. The CDR3 runs from the conserved cysteine through the conserved F or W. A D gene is named only where the DNA matches it firmly. Some rows mark clone size as missing; the rest say once, few, many or name a class of expanded clone.

>NA|many|TRBV4-3|TRBJ1-1
TGCGCCAGCAGCCAAAGTCCTAAGGGGGGGCCTCGGAACACTGAAGCTTTCTTT
CASSQSPKGGPRNTEAFF
>NA|NA|TRBV6-1|TRBJ2-7
TGTGCCAGCAGCCTACACAGCTTGGACGAGCAGTACTTC
CASSLHSLDEQYF
>NA|many|TRBV4-2|TRBJ2-1
TGTGCCAGCAGCCAGGGCCTAATGAATGAGCAGTTCTTC
CASSQGLMNEQFF
>NA|few|TRBV29-1|TRBJ2-1
TGCAGCGTTGAGGGGACTGACAGCGATATTTACAATGAGCAGTTCTTC
CSVEGTDSDIYNEQFF
>NA|NA|TRBV27|TRBJ1-1
TGTGCCAGCAGCCCTTCGCAGGGACAATGGAACACTGAAGCTTTCTTT
CASSPSQGQWNTEAFF
>NA|many|TRBV25-1|TRBJ2-1
TGTGCCAGCAGTGGTACTCGCGGCCGTGAGCAGTTCTTC
CASSGTRGREQFF
>NA|many|TRBV2|TRBJ2-7
TGTGCCAGCCTTAACATCTTCTACGAGCAGTACTTC
CASLNIFYEQYF
>NA|NA|TRBV7-9|TRBJ2-3
TGTGCCAGCAGGGCAAAGCGGGCCAGCACAGATACGCAGTATTTT
CASRAKRASTDTQYF
>NA|many|TRBV5-1|TRBJ1-3
TGCGCCAGCAGCTTAAATCAGGGGTCGACTCCGCTTGGAAACACCATATATTTT
CASSLNQGSTPLGNTIYF
>TRBD1|many|TRBV7-8|TRBJ2-4
TGTGCCAGCAGCTTATTGCACAGGGGGCGCGAAAACATTCAGTACTTC
CASSLLHRGRENIQYF
>NA|few|TRBV7-9|TRBJ1-1
TGTGCCAGCAGCTTAGCTCAGGGGAACACTGAAGCTTTCTTT
CASSLAQGNTEAFF
>TRBD1|many|TRBV28|TRBJ1-2
TGTGCCAGCAGTCCACTAAGGACAGGTGGCTTCTATGGCTACACCTTC
CASSPLRTGGFYGYTF
>NA|many|TRBV28|TRBJ2-1
TGTGCCAGCAGTTACCGGGACACTTTCGCGAATGAGCAGTTCTTC
CASSYRDTFANEQFF
>TRBD1|many|TRBV10-3|TRBJ1-2
TGTGCCATCAGTGACCGTGACAGGGGGCGATACGGCTACACCTTC
CAISDRDRGRYGYTF
>NA|NA|TRBV7-9|TRBJ2-7
TGTGCCAGCAGCCCGTCCGGATACTACGAGCAGTACTTC
CASSPSGYYEQYF
>NA|NA|TRBV7-9|TRBJ2-7
TGTGCCAGCAGGTGGACAGCCTCCTACGAGCAGTACTTC
CASRWTASYEQYF
>TRBD2|many|TRBV28|TRBJ2-3
TGTGCCAGCACCCTTATTAGCGGGAGGCCTGGCACAGATACGCAGTATTTT
CASTLISGRPGTDTQYF
>TRBD1|many|TRBV4-3|TRBJ1-1
TGCGCCAGCAGCCTCGGGACAGGGAACACTGAAGCTTTCTTT
CASSLGTGNTEAFF
>NA|many|TRBV9|TRBJ2-5
TGTGCCAGCAGCGCCACAGGCAGGGGTCGGTACTTC
CASSATGRGRYF
>NA|many|TRBV10-2|TRBJ2-7
TGCGCCAGCAGTGAGGGGAGACAGTTCTACGAGCAGTACTTC
CASSEGRQFYEQYF
>TRBD2|many|TRBV4-1|TRBJ2-4
TGCGCCAGCAGCCAACAGCGGGAGATGGGAAACATTCAGTACTTC
CASSQQREMGNIQYF
>NA|many|TRBV10-3|TRBJ2-3
TGTGCCATCAGCGAAATGGACAATTACACAGATACGCAGTATTTT
CAISEMDNYTDTQYF
>NA|many|TRBV6-2/TRBV6-3|TRBJ2-7
TGTGCCAGCAAAAGGCAGGGGATCTACGAGCAGTACTTC
CASKRQGIYEQYF
>NA|few|TRBV14|TRBJ2-7
TGTGCCAGCAGCCTCGACCGGGGAGCTTTCTACGAGCAGTACTTC
CASSLDRGAFYEQYF
>NA|few|TRBV7-7|TRBJ2-7
TGTGCTAGCAGCTTAGGACCCCACTTC
CASSLGPHF
>TRBD1|many|TRBV24-1|TRBJ2-3
TGTGCCACCAGTGACGTTCAGGGGGGCACAGATACGCAGTATTTT
CATSDVQGGTDTQYF
>NA|once|TRBV7-9|TRBJ2-6
TGTGCCAGCAGCTTAGGAGGATTCAGGGCCAACGTCCTGACTTTC
CASSLGGFRANVLTF
>NA|many|TRBV15|TRBJ2-6
TGTGCCACCAGCAGAGCGGGCTCTGGGGCCAACGTCCTGACTTTC
CATSRAGSGANVLTF
>TRBD1|few|TRBV6-5|TRBJ1-2
TGTGCCAGCAGTTACTCCCGGACAGGGAATAACTATGGCTACACCTTC
CASSYSRTGNNYGYTF
>TRBD1|many|TRBV2|TRBJ1-2
TGTGCCAGCACTGTAGGACAGGATGGCTACACCTTC
CASTVGQDGYTF
>TRBD1|many|TRBV10-1|TRBJ2-5
TGCGCCAGCAGTGAGTCCCCGGGGACAGGTCCCGAGACCCAGTACTTC
CASSESPGTGPETQYF
>TRBD1|many|TRBV12-3/TRBV12-4|TRBJ2-3
TGTGCCAGCAGTTGGGGGACAGGGACCACAGATACGCAGTATTTT
CASSWGTGTTDTQYF
>NA|few|TRBV6-1|TRBJ1-2
TGTGCCAGCAACTTTGACCGAACCCCCTATGGCTACACCTTC
CASNFDRTPYGYTF
>NA|few|TRBV27|TRBJ2-1
TGTGCCAGCAGTTGGGTCAGGGGGGATGAGCAGTTCTTC
CASSWVRGDEQFF
>NA|many|TRBV6-2/TRBV6-3|TRBJ2-7
TGTGCCAGCAGTGATAACTGGGGAAACAGCGAGCAGTACTTC
CASSDNWGNSEQYF
>NA|many|TRBV7-9|TRBJ2-2
TGTGCCAGCAGCCGTCAGGTTATAAGGAACACCGGGGAGCTGTTTTTT
CASSRQVIRNTGELFF
>TRBD2|few|TRBV7-6|TRBJ2-1
TGTGCCAGCAGTCTTCGGACTAGCGGGACCAATTATAACAATGAGCAGTTCTTC
CASSLRTSGTNYNNEQFF
>NA|many|TRBV9|TRBJ2-2
TGTGCCAGCAGCGTAGACATGAGGGCCACGAACACCGGGGAGCTGTTTTTT
CASSVDMRATNTGELFF
>NA|many|TRBV9|TRBJ1-1
TGTGCCAGCAGCGTAGCTCAGACCCAACCCTTCGTGACATCTTTCTTT
CASSVAQTQPFVTSFF